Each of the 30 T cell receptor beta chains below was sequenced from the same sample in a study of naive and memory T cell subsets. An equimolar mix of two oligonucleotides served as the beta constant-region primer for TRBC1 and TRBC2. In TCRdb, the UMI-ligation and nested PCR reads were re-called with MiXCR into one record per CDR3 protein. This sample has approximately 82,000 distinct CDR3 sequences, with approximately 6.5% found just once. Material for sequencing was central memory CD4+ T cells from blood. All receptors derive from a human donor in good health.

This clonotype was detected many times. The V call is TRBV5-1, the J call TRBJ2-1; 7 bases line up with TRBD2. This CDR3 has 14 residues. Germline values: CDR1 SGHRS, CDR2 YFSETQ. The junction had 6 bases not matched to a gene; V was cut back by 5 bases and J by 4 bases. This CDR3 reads CASRLAGPYNEQFF. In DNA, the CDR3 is TGCGCCAGCAGGTTAGCGGGCCCATACAATGAGCAGTTCTTC.

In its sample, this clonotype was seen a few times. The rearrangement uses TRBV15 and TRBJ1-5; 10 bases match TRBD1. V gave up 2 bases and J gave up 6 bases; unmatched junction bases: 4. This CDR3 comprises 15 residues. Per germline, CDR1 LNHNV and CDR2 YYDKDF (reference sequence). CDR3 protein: CATSRTGTGVQPQHF. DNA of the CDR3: TGTGCCACCAGCAGAACCGGGACAGGGGTTCAGCCCCAGCATTTT.

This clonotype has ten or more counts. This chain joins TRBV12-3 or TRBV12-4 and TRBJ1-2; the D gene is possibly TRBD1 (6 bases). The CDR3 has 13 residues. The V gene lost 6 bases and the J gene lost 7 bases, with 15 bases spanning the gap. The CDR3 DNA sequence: TGTGCCAGCAGGCGAGGGGGGCAGGGTGGCTACACCTTC. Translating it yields CASRRGGQGGYTF.

CDR3 residues: CASPRDRDGNTIYF. CDR3 in DNA: TGTGCCAGTCCCCGGGACAGGGATGGAAACACCATATATTTT. This chain uses TRBV19 with TRBJ1-3; 9 bases are shared with TRBD1. The CDR3 has 14 residues. The V segment lost 8 bases and the J segment 3 bases; nucleotides outside the gene matches: 5. CDR1 LNHDA and CDR2 SQIVND come from the germline V gene (reference sequence).

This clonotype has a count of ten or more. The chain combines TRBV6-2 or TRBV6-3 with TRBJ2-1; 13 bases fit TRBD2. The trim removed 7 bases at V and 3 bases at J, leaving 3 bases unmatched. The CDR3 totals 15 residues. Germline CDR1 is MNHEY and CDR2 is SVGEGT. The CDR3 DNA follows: TGTGCCAGCACCCGACTAGCGGGGGGCTACAATGAGCAGTTCTTC. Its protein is CASTRLAGGYNEQFF.

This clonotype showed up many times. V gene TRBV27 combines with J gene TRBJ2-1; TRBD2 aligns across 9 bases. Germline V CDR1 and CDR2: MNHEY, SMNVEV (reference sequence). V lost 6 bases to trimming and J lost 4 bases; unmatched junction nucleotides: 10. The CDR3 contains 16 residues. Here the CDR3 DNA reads TGTGCCAGCAGACCAAAAGCGGGAGGCTTGTACAATGAGCAGTTCTTC. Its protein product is CASRPKAGGLYNEQFF.

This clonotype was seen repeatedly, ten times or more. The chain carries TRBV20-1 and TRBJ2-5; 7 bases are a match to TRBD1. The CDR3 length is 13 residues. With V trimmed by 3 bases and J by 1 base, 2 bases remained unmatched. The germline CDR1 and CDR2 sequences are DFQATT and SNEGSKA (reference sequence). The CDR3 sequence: CSASRTGQETQYF. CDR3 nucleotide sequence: TGCAGTGCTAGTAGGACAGGCCAAGAGACCCAGTACTTC.

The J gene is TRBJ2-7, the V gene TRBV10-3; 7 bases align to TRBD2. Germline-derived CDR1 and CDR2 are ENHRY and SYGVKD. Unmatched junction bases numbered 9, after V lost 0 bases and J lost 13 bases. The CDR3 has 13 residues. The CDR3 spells CAISESGAGFKYF. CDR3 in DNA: TGTGCCATCAGTGAGTCGGGAGCGGGATTTAAATACTTC.

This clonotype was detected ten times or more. Here the CDR3 DNA reads TGTGCCAGCAGCCTCACACGGGCCAGGGGTTATTCACCCCTCCACTTT. Translation: CASSLTRARGYSPLHF. The chain employs TRBV12-3 or TRBV12-4 and TRBJ1-6; perhaps TRBD1 as D (6 bases). The CDR3 has 16 residues. Trimming cost V 6 bases and J 8 bases, with 20 bases left between them.

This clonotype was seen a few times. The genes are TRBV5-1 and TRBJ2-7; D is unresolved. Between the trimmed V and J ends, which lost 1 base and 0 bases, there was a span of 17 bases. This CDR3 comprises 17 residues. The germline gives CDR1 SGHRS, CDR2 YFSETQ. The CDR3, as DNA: TGCGCCAGCAGCTTGCACTTTCTGGGCCAGCTCTCCTACGAGCAGTACTTC. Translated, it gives CASSLHFLGQLSYEQYF.

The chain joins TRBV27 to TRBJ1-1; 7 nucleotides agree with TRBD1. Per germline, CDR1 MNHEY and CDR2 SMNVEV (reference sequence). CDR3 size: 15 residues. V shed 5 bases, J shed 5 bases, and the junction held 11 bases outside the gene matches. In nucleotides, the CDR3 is TGTGCCAGCAGTGCCCGTAGGGGGCCGTGGACTGAAGCTTTCTTT. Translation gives CASSARRGPWTEAFF.

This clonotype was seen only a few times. CDR3 residues: CASSPPYGTGEYVQYF. The CDR3 nucleotides read TGTGCCAGCTCACCACCGTACGGGACAGGGGAATATGTTCAGTACTTC. The chain has TRBV18 and TRBJ2-7; 10 bases agree with TRBD1. From germline, CDR1 is KGHSH and CDR2 LQKENI. Trimming cost V 0 bases and J 10 bases; bases outside gene matches: 12. The CDR3 runs 16 residues.

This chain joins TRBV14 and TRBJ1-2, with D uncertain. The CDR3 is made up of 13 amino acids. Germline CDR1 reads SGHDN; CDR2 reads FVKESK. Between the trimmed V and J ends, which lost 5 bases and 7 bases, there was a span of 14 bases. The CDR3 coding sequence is TGTGCCAGCAGCAACGGGCTGGTCGGTGGCTACACCTTC. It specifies CASSNGLVGGYTF.

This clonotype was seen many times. CDR3 protein: CASSESSRGQAQYF. The CDR3 nucleotides read TGTGCCAGCAGTGAAAGTAGCAGGGGGCAGGCGCAGTATTTT. V is TRBV2 and J is TRBJ2-3; TRBD1 matches at 8 bases. CDR3 length equals 14 residues. The ends lost 2 bases at V and 10 bases at J; junction bases unmatched: 8. The germline gives CDR1 SNHLY, CDR2 FYNNEI.

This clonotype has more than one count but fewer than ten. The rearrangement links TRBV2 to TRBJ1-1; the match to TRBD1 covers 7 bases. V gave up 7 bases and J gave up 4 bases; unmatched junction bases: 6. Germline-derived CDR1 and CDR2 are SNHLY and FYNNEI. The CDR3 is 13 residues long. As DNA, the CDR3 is TGTGCCAGCAACCAACAGGGGACCACTGAAGCTTTCTTT. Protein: CASNQQGTTEAFF.

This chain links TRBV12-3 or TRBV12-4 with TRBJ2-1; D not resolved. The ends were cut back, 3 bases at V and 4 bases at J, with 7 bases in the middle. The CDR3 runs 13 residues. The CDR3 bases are TGTGCCAGCAGTTTGCTACTTTACAATGAGCAGTTCTTC. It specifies CASSLLLYNEQFF.

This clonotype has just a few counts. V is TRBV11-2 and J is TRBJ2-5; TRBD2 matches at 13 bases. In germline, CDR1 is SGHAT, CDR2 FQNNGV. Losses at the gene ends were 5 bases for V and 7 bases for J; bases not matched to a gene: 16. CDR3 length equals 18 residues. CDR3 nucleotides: TGTGCCAGCAGCAAGCGGCCCGGGACTAGCGGGGTCCAGGGGACCCAGTACTTC. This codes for CASSKRPGTSGVQGTQYF.

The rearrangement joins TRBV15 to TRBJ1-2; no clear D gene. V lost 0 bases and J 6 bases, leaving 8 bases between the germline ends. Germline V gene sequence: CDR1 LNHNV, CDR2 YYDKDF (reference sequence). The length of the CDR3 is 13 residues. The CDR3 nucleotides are TGTGCCACCAGCAGAGATCGAGTGGATGGCTACACCTTC. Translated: CATSRDRVDGYTF.

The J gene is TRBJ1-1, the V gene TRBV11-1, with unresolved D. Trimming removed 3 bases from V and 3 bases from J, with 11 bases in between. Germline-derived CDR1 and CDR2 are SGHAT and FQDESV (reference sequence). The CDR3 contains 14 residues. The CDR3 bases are TGTGCCAGCAGCTTGGGGAAGAGGGACACTGAAGCTTTCTTT. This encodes CASSLGKRDTEAFF.

The CDR3 sequence is CASSLAGGGAQYF. The CDR3 region has the DNA TGTGCCAGCAGTTTAGCGGGGGGGGGAGCGCAGTATTTT. This chain uses TRBV12-3 or TRBV12-4 with TRBJ2-3, with 7 bases aligning to TRBD2. The CDR3 is 13 amino acids. V lost 0 bases, J lost 10 bases, and 4 bases stayed unmatched.

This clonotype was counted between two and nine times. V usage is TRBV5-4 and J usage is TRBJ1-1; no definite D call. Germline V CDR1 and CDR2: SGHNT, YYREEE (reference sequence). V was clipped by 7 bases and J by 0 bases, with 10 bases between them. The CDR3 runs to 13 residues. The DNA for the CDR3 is TGTGCCAGCGCAGCGGGAATGAACACTGAAGCTTTCTTT. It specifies CASAAGMNTEAFF.

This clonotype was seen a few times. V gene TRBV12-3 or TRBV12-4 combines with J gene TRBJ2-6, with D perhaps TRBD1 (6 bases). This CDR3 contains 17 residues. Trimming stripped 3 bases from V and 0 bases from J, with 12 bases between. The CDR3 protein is CASSFPQQGSGANVLTF. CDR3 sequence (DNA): TGTGCCAGCAGTTTCCCACAACAGGGCTCTGGGGCCAACGTCCTGACTTTC.

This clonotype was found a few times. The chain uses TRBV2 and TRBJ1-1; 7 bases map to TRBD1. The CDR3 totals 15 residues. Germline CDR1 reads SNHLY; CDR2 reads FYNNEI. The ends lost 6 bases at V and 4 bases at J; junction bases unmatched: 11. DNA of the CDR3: TGTGCCAGCAGCCGGGGCAGGGGGTCGGGCACTGAAGCTTTCTTT. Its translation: CASSRGRGSGTEAFF.

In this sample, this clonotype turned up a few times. The CDR3 bases are TGCAGTGCTAGCGGGGGGATTGGGGCCAACGTCCTGACTTTC. It translates to CSASGGIGANVLTF. The V call is TRBV20-1, the J call TRBJ2-6; TRBD2 agrees at 7 bases. The CDR3 sequence is 14 residues long. CDR1 and CDR2 from the germline V gene are DFQATT and SNEGSKA (reference sequence). After removal of 3 bases from V and 3 bases from J, the junction contained 2 bases not matched to a gene.

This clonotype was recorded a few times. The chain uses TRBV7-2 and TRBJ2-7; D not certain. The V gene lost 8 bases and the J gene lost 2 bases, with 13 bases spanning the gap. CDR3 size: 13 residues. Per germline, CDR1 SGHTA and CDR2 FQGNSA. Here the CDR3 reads CASAQRVAYEQYF. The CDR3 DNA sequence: TGTGCCAGCGCCCAAAGGGTTGCCTACGAGCAGTACTTC.

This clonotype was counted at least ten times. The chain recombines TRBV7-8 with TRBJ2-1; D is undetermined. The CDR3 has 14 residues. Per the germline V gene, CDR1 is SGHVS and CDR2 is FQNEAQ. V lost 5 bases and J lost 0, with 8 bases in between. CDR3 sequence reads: CASSLVGSYNEQFF. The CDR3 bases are TGTGCCAGCAGCCTGGTAGGCTCCTACAATGAGCAGTTCTTC. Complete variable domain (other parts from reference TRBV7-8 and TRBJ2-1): GAGVSQSPRYKVAKRGQDVALRCDPISGHVSLFWYQQALGQGPEFLTYFQNEAQLDKSGLPSDRFFAERPEGSVSTLKIQRTQQEDSAVYLCASSLVGSYNEQFFGPGTRLTVL.

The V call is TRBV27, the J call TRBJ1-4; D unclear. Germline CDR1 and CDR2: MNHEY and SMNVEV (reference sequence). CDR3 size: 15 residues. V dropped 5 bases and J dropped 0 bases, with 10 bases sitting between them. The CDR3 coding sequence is TGTGCCAGCAGTCCCCGCTACGCAACTAATGAAAAACTGTTTTTT. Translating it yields CASSPRYATNEKLFF.

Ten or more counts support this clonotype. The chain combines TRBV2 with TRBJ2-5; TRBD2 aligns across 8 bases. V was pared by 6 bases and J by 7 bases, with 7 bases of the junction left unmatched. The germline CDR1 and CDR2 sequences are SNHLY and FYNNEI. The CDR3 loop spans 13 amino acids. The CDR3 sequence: CASSSTGGGTQYF. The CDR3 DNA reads TGTGCCAGCAGCTCAACGGGAGGGGGGACCCAGTACTTC. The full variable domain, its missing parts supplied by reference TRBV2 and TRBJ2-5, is EPEVTQTPSHQVTQMGQEVILRCVPISNHLYFYWYRQILGQKVEFLVSFYNNEISEKSEIFDDQFSVERPDGSNFTLKIRSTKLEDSAMYFCASSSTGGGTQYFGPGTRLLVL.

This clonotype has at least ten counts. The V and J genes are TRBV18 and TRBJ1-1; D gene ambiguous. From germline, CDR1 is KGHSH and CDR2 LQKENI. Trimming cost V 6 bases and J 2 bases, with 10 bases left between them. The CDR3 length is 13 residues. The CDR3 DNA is TGTGCCAGCTCCGAGAGCACTAACACTGAAGCTTTCTTT. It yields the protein CASSESTNTEAFF.

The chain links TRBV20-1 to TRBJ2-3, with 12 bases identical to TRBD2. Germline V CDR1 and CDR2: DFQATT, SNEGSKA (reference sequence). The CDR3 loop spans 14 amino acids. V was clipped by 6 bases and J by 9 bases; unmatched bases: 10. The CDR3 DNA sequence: TGCAGTGCAGTTCGGGGGCTAGCGGGAGGGACGCAGTATTTT. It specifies CSAVRGLAGGTQYF.